The source of this TCR beta chain is a study of human T cells and chemical hapten exposure (dated by TCRdb to about 2021). Context from the whole study: For sensitization, 2% DPC in acetone was applied to an approximately 2 cm by approximately 2 cm area of upper inner arm skin. Blood samples were taken from patients before sensitization (week 0) and at 2, 6 and about 24 weeks after DPC sensitization. Patch testing was performed on the upper back with Finn chambers containing 0.01% DPC, and the patch tests were scored after 6 days according to International Contact Dermatitis Research Group standards. Throughout the roughly 23-week study period, patients were also given weekly therapeutic DPC doses on the scalp. Most of the patients in the cohort were female, and the cohort covered alopecia areata with under or over 50% scalp involvement, alopecia totalis and alopecia universalis. Approximately 28 alopecia patients gave blood for TCR sequencing at one to four time points (pre-sensitization, 2, 6 and 24 weeks). Libraries were combined into a pool for sequencing, and differences in TCR yield between samples came mainly from small differences in library volumes within the pool. The study tracked peripheral blood TCR repertoire changes in vivo during primary and secondary sensitization to the hapten diphenylcyclopropenone (DPC) in alopecia patients. Overall study outcomes, separate from this receptor: After repeated subsampling, the strength of the expansion versus patch-test correlation and the threshold at which it became significant changed. The number of PT1 expanded TCRs positively correlated with patch test score, significant at thresholds 8, 16 and 32 but not 4. Compared with pre-sensitization or healthy control sets, expanded TCRs formed significantly more large CDR3 similarity clusters, which is consistent with antigen-driven responses. Because all patients had alopecia, a presumed autoimmune disease, the immune response of the patients might differ from that of healthy individuals. No change with DPC sensitization was found in the number of TCRs above 1 in 1000 frequency, and no evidence of global repertoire structure alterations was found.

Trimming removed 3 bases from V and 4 bases from J, leaving 10 bases between the germline ends. The germline V gene (reference sequence) yields SEHNR for CDR1 and FQNEAQ for CDR2. The CDR3 measures 15 amino acids from cysteine to phenylalanine. Of the read, only the CDR3 DNA is kept; its 45 bases are in frame from base 1. Library preparation was by RACE. The listed sequencing device is NextSeq 500. During library preparation, unique molecular identifiers were attached to individual cDNA molecules so that TCRs could be counted in a quantitative, reproducible way. Both TCR alpha and TCR beta chains were sequenced from each blood RNA sample. As for how the authors treated the data: Samples had a median of roughly 91,000 TCRs, with a range from roughly 23,224 to 700,000. The Decombinator software suite was used to annotate the V, J and CDR3 of the TCR reads. For the PS versus PT1 abundance plots, all samples were subsampled to the same number of TCRs (28,000). Expanded TCRs were defined as absent before sensitization and observed at least eight times at the 2-week time point. Starting from the raw public reads, TCRdb applied fastp trimming at Q25, assembled clones with MiXCR and retained in-frame beta chains. Every entry covers one CDR3 protein and lists the most common genes and DNA from its rows. For this entry, the V and J calls and clone size follow TCRdb and not the study's own pipeline. Recorded for this sample are around 300,000 distinct CDR3 sequences; about 7% of them occurred a single time. Together, the top ten hold 7.5% to 9% of the sample.

In light of the paper, this sample's time point label describes: patch test 1, 2 weeks after DPC sensitization. According to the study, the label for this sample's treatment or condition signals: therapeutic diphenylcyclopropenone sensitization with weekly scalp DPC. At each patch-test visit, blood was drawn before the patch test was applied. Patients were eligible if aged 18 to 70, diagnosed with alopecia and judged suitable for DPC therapy, and pregnant patients were excluded. Total RNA was isolated from unfractionated whole blood collected in Tempus Blood RNA tubes. In this sample, this clonotype turned up many times. The specificity of this receptor is unknown. Base qualities were left out, and no much larger clone turns up one base away.

This sequence uses TRBV7-9 and TRBJ1-6; matching of 6 bases hints at TRBD1 as the D gene. The origin of this receptor is a woman in her late teens or twenties with alopecia areata. Some clones in this sample may be carry-over from other donors' samples. Source: whole blood, taken in connection with sensitization to the hapten diphenylcyclopropenone (DPC). The CDR3 sequence is CASSFGGAYNSPLHF. The nucleotide sequence reads as follows: TGTGCCAGCAGCTTCGGGGGGGCGTATAATTCACCCCTCCACTTT.